This T cell receptor beta chain emerged from a study of graft-versus-host responses after intestinal transplantation. Assay used: immunoSEQ multiplex PCR; TCRdb lists only in-frame clones, some missing. The table has around 120,000 clones, roughly 95% seen once. Worth noting for this clone: Its antigen remains unknown.

This CDR3 region has 14 residues. V lost 6 bases to trimming and J lost 8 bases; unmatched junction nucleotides: 9. CDR1 is SGHAT, CDR2 FQNNGV, per germline. This TCR came from a human donor who received an intestinal transplant. The material sequenced was unstimulated CD8+ T cells sorted from spleen or lymph node cells, taken before intestinal transplant. The J gene is TRBJ2-1, the V gene TRBV11-2; TRBD1 agrees at 8 bases. CDR3 region: CASSQGTGRDEQFF. The CDR3 DNA is TGTGCCAGCAGTCAAGGGACAGGCCGAGATGAGCAGTTCTTC.